These 28 T cell receptor beta chains share one sample of origin, sequenced in a study of PD-L1 blockade in urothelial cancer. Data came from immunoSEQ multiplex PCR; TCRdb stores just in-frame clones and leaves some out. The table shows about 76,000 clones, with around four fifths occurring only once. The starting material was PBMCs, obtained around atezolizumab (anti-PD-L1) treatment. The receptor set was obtained from a man between 65 and 80 years old with urothelial cancer.

The J gene is TRBJ2-4, the V gene TRBV21-1; TRBD1, the D gene given by the table, was not confirmed from the DNA. TRBV21-1 corresponds to a pseudogene. The CDR3 runs 14 residues. The CDR3 is CNLKTGNAKNIQYF. Here the CDR3 DNA reads TGCAATCTCAAAACAGGGAACGCCAAAAACATTCAGTACTTC.

The chain joins TRBV29-1 to TRBJ2-2; 11 bases line up with TRBD1. V lost 5 bases to trimming and J lost 1 base; unmatched junction nucleotides: 3. Germline CDR1 reads SQVTM; CDR2 reads ANQGSEA. This CDR3 contains 15 residues. CDR3 residues: CSVRTGGKNTGELFF. CDR3 DNA: TGCAGCGTTCGGACAGGGGGCAAGAACACCGGGGAGCTGTTTTTT.

The chain joins TRBV7-9 to TRBJ1-3; 10 nucleotides match TRBD1. Trimming cost V 5 bases and J 5 bases; bases outside gene matches: 18. There are 19 residues in the CDR3. The germline V gene has CDR1 SEHNR and CDR2 FQNEAQ (reference sequence). CDR3 amino acids: CASSLHYRQGASFRNTIYF. The CDR3 DNA sequence: TGTGCCAGCAGCCTACATTATAGACAGGGGGCGAGCTTCCGAAACACCATATATTTT. The whole variable domain, filled in from reference TRBV7-9 and TRBJ1-3, reads DTGVSQNPRHKITKRGQNVTFRCDPISEHNRLYWYRQTLGQGPEFLTYFQNEAQLEKSRLLSDRFSAERPKGSFSTLEIQRTEQGDSAMYLCASSLHYRQGASFRNTIYFGEGSWLTVV.

This clone came up a few times. The chain's CDR3 is CASSPAGQGMTQHF. The CDR3 bases are TGTGCCAGCAGCCCAGCGGGACAGGGTATGACCCAGCATTTT. The J gene is TRBJ1-5, the V gene TRBV5-6; 9 bases align to TRBD1. Per germline, CDR1 SGHDT and CDR2 YYEEEE. With V trimmed by 4 bases and J by 11 bases, 10 bases remained unmatched. The CDR3 spans 14 residues.

V is TRBV5-1 and J is TRBJ1-1, with 10 positions matching TRBD1. Germline lookup yields CDR1 SGHRS and CDR2 YFSETQ. The CDR3 totals 16 residues. Losses at the gene ends were 3 bases for V and 7 bases for J; bases not matched to a gene: 12. CDR3 sequence (DNA): TGCGCCAGCAGCTGGCGGGGACAGGGGTTGAACGGTGAAGCTTTCTTT. This codes for CASSWRGQGLNGEAFF.

The CDR3 loop reads CASSSLDKMNTEAFF. The CDR3 nucleotides are TGTGCCAGCAGCTCACTAGATAAGATGAACACTGAAGCTTTCTTT. This chain links TRBV11-2 with TRBJ1-1; D unclear. The length of the CDR3 is 15 residues. CDR1 and CDR2 from the germline V gene are SGHAT and FQNNGV. V shed 4 bases and J shed 0 bases, with 12 bases lying between them.

The gene calls are TRBV2 and TRBJ2-7; TRBD1 matches 7 bases. Trimming took 1 base from V and 1 from J; bases not matched to a gene: 1. Germline loops: CDR1 SNHLY, CDR2 FYNNEI. The CDR3 extends over 14 amino acids. DNA for the CDR3: TGTGCCAGCAGTGAAGGGACAGGATCCTACGAGCAGTACTTC. Protein product: CASSEGTGSYEQYF.

This chain joins TRBV18 and TRBJ1-2; D gene ambiguous. V was shortened by 3 bases and J by 4 bases, with 12 bases between the two germline ends. The CDR3 consists of 14 residues. Germline values: CDR1 KGHSH, CDR2 LQKENI. CDR3 in DNA: TGTGCCAGCTCACCCCCGGAGCGAGTCTATGGCTACACCTTC. It codes for CASSPPERVYGYTF.

CDR3 in amino acids: CAWSSAGDTQYF. As DNA, the CDR3 is TGTGCCTGGAGTTCAGCGGGAGATACGCAGTATTTT. This chain joins TRBV30 and TRBJ2-3, with D possibly being TRBD2 (6 bases). The V gene's germline CDR1 is GTSNPN and CDR2 SVGIG (reference sequence). This CDR3 has 12 residues. Deletions cut 2 bases from V and 5 bases from J, with 8 bases between.

The rearrangement uses TRBV11-2 and TRBJ2-7, with 7 bases fitting TRBD1. Germline CDR1 reads SGHAT; CDR2 reads FQNNGV. The V and J ends lost 0 bases and 7 bases, in that order; junction bases with no gene match: 6. This CDR3 has 14 amino acids. The CDR3 loop is CASSLDPGGSEQYF. CDR3 bases: TGTGCCAGCAGCTTAGATCCAGGGGGAAGTGAGCAGTACTTC.

The gene calls are TRBV19 and TRBJ2-1, with 7 bases matching TRBD1. V was pared by 5 bases and J by 3 bases, with 4 bases of the junction left unmatched. CDR3 size: 14 residues. CDR1 and CDR2 from the germline V gene are LNHDA and SQIVND (reference sequence). CDR3 amino acids: CASSAGTDYNEQFF. The CDR3, as DNA: TGTGCCAGTAGTGCCGGGACAGACTACAATGAGCAGTTCTTC.

This chain connects TRBV4-1 to TRBJ2-5; tentatively, D is TRBD2 (5 bases). Germline CDR1 reads MGHRA; CDR2 reads YSYEKL. The CDR3 is 16 amino acids. Trimming left V 2 bases short and J 4 bases short, with 17 bases between. This CDR3 reads CASSQTRGGVGETQYF. CDR3 nucleotide sequence: TGCGCCAGCAGCCAAACCCGGGGTGGGGTCGGAGAGACCCAGTACTTC.

The V call is TRBV5-1, the J call TRBJ2-7; 13 positions agree with TRBD2. Per the germline V gene, CDR1 is SGHRS and CDR2 is YFSETQ. This CDR3 has 15 residues. The trim removed 4 bases at V and 5 bases at J, leaving 6 bases unmatched. CDR3 DNA: TGCGCCAGCAGCCTGGGGACTAGCGGGGTCGACGAGCAGTACTTC. Amino acid sequence: CASSLGTSGVDEQYF.

This chain links TRBV10-3 with TRBJ1-5; D perhaps matches TRBD1 (5 bases). The germline V and J ends were trimmed by 5 bases and 6 bases, with 11 bases remaining between them. The length of the CDR3 is 13 residues. The germline gives CDR1 ENHRY, CDR2 SYGVKD. CDR3 coding DNA: TGTGCCATCAGTCAGGGAATCTCTCAGCCCCAGCATTTT. It codes for CAISQGISQPQHF.

CDR3: CASSVTGGAGEQYF. In DNA form, the CDR3 reads TGTGCCAGCAGTGTGACAGGGGGCGCTGGGGAGCAGTACTTC. The chain couples TRBV27 to TRBJ2-5, with 10 bases fitting TRBD1. This CDR3 has 14 residues. With 5 bases clipped from V and 11 bases from J, the junction kept 11 bases outside the gene matches. The germline CDR1 and CDR2 sequences are MNHEY and SMNVEV (reference sequence).

The genes are TRBV21-1 and TRBJ2-3; TRBD1 is the table's D call, not checked against the DNA. TRBV21-1 is a recognized pseudogene. The CDR3 totals 14 residues. CDR3 amino acids: CASSRDRDTDTQYF. Here the CDR3 DNA reads TGTGCCAGCAGTCGGGACAGGGACACAGATACGCAGTATTTT.

The V gene is TRBV11-2, the J gene TRBJ2-7, with 15 bases identical to TRBD2. Germline lookup yields CDR1 SGHAT and CDR2 FQNNGV. J was trimmed by 4 bases and V by 6 bases; bases with no gene match: 7. The CDR3 runs 16 residues. CDR3 sequence (DNA): TGTGCCAGCAGGAGGACTAGCGGGGGGGGAGGGTACGAGCAGTACTTC. Residues: CASRRTSGGGGYEQYF.

The rearrangement links TRBV2 to TRBJ2-2; 8 bases agree with TRBD2. After removal of 4 bases from V and 6 bases from J, the junction contained 7 bases not matched to a gene. Per germline, CDR1 SNHLY and CDR2 FYNNEI. The CDR3 loop spans 15 amino acids. CDR3: CASSAGGLVAGELFF. The CDR3 nucleotides read TGTGCCAGCAGTGCGGGAGGGCTAGTTGCCGGGGAGCTGTTTTTT.

The rearrangement links TRBV6-5 to TRBJ1-2; 7 bases line up with TRBD1. The CDR3 sequence is 15 residues long. V lost 0 bases and J lost 6; bases outside the gene matches: 7. Germline loops: CDR1 MNHEY, CDR2 SVGAGI. The CDR3 DNA follows: TGTGCCAGCAGTTACTCGAACAGGGGACACGATGGCTACACCTTC. As protein: CASSYSNRGHDGYTF.

The chain couples TRBV5-1 to TRBJ2-3; tentatively, D is TRBD2 (6 bases). Trimming removed 2 bases at V and 1 base at J, with 11 bases between. Germline-derived CDR1 and CDR2 are SGHRS and YFSETQ. The CDR3 length is 15 residues. CDR3 DNA sequence: TGCGCCAGCAGCTTACGGGGGATGGGCACAGATACGCAGTATTTT. Amino acid sequence: CASSLRGMGTDTQYF.

The rearrangement uses TRBV5-1 and TRBJ2-5; TRBD1 matches at 9 bases. The CDR3 is 14 residues long. With V trimmed by 4 bases and J by 2 bases, 3 bases remained unmatched. Germline CDR1 and CDR2: SGHRS and YFSETQ. CDR3 in amino acids: CASSHGTGQETQYF. The CDR3, as DNA: TGCGCCAGCAGCCATGGGACAGGGCAAGAGACCCAGTACTTC.

The gene calls are TRBV12-2 and TRBJ2-7; TRBD2, as called in the table, went unchecked against the DNA. TRBV12-2 is deemed a pseudogene. The CDR3 totals 15 residues. Here the CDR3 reads CASRLRDYDLREQYF. CDR3 DNA sequence: TGTGCAAGTCGCCTCCGGGACTACGACCTTCGCGAGCAGTACTTC.

This rearrangement joins TRBV19 to TRBJ1-3; D might be TRBD1 (6 bases). The V gene's germline CDR1 is LNHDA and CDR2 SQIVND (reference sequence). The CDR3 runs 16 residues. V lost 6 bases to trimming and J lost 0 bases, with 15 bases between them. CDR3 coding DNA: TGTGCCAGTAGACCTGCTGACAGGATCTCTGGAAACACCATATATTTT. It encodes CASRPADRISGNTIYF.

The gene calls are TRBV28 and TRBJ1-2; D is unresolved. V shed 6 bases and J shed 7 bases, with 15 bases lying between them. This CDR3 comprises 13 residues. The V gene's germline CDR1 is MDHEN and CDR2 SYDVKM. CDR3 region: CASSPRGFSGYTF. In DNA, the CDR3 is TGTGCCAGCAGCCCCCGGGGTTTTTCTGGCTACACCTTC.

The chain has TRBV19 and TRBJ1-2; 7 bases are shared with TRBD1. The germline CDR1 and CDR2 sequences are LNHDA and SQIVND (reference sequence). The CDR3 length is 14 residues. The ends lost 8 bases at V and 2 bases at J; junction bases unmatched: 8. Written as DNA, the CDR3 is TGTGCCAGTTGCCCAGCAGGGGGAAACTATGGCTACACCTTC. Its translation is CASCPAGGNYGYTF.

The rearrangement uses TRBV27 and TRBJ1-3, with D possibly TRBD1 on 6 matching bases. This CDR3 is built from 14 residues. Germline assignment: CDR1 MNHEY and CDR2 SMNVEV (reference sequence). The V and J ends lost 10 bases and 3 bases respectively, with 16 bases between them. The CDR3 DNA reads as TGTGCCACCCCAACACAGGGAGTTGGAAACACCATATATTTT. Protein: CATPTQGVGNTIYF.

The J gene is TRBJ1-2, the V gene TRBV6-5; 7 bases agree with TRBD1. V gave up 2 bases and J gave up 3 bases; unmatched junction bases: 3. The germline V gene encodes CDR1 MNHEY and CDR2 SVGAGI. This CDR3 comprises 14 residues. The CDR3 here is CASSYATGDYGYTF. CDR3 bases: TGTGCCAGCAGTTACGCAACAGGGGACTATGGCTACACCTTC.

This sequence joins TRBV19 and TRBJ1-4; 7 bases line up with TRBD1. Per the germline V gene, CDR1 is LNHDA and CDR2 is SQIVND (reference sequence). This CDR3 is 14 amino acids long. The J segment lost 10 bases and the V segment lost 5 bases, leaving 10 bases of the junction unmatched. CDR3 sequence (DNA): TGTGCCAGTAGTCCCCGACAGGGTAGCGCAAAACTGTTTTTT. The encoded protein is CASSPRQGSAKLFF.